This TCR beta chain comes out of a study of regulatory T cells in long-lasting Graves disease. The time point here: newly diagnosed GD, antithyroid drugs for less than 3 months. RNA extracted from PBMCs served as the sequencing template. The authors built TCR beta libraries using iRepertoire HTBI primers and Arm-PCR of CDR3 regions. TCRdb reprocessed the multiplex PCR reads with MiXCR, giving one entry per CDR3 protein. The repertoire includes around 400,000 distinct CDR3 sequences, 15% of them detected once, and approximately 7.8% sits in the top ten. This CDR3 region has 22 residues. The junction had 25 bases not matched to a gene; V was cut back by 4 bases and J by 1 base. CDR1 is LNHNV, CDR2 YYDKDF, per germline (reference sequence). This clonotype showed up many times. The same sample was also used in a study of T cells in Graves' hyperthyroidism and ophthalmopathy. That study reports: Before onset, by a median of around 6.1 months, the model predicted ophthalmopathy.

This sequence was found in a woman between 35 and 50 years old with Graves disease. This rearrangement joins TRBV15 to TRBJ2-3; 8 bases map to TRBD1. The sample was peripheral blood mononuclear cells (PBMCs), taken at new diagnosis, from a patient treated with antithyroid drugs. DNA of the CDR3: TGTGCCACCAGCACAACCAAAGATCCGGACAGGGTATGGCCCCCTGGCACAGATACGCAGTATTTT. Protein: CATSTTKDPDRVWPPGTDTQYF.